Sequencing of this T cell receptor (beta chain) was carried out in a study of shared clonotypes between healthy human individuals. Produced via immunoSEQ multiplex PCR; TCRdb's table is partial and in-frame only. The repertoire holds about 1,500,000 clones, with around 97% as singletons. The V segment lost 3 bases and the J segment 3 bases; nucleotides outside the gene matches: 8. Per germline, CDR1 SGDLS and CDR2 YYNGEE. The CDR3 has 16 residues. Material: naive CD4+ T cells sorted from blood. The sample's subset: CD45RA+ positively selected. The V gene is TRBV9, the J gene TRBJ2-7; TRBD2 aligns across 11 bases. The TCR comes from a man aged 30 to 39 in good health. In DNA form, the CDR3 reads TGTGCCAGCAGCGCAGCCGGACTAGCGGGTGACTACGAGCAGTACTTC. This translates into CASSAAGLAGDYEQYF.